Below, 27 T cell receptor beta chains from the same sample are listed, as sequenced in a study of blood T cell repertoires in COVID-19. Only in-frame clones appear in the TCRdb table, and some are missing; sequencing was by immunoSEQ multiplex PCR. The sample includes 200,000 to 300,000 clones, about 81% of them seen just once. Material: peripheral blood. All receptors come from a woman aged 60 to 75 with active or convalescent COVID-19.

The chain joins TRBV21-1 to TRBJ1-2; the D call of TRBD1 is as the table states it, not checked on the DNA. TRBV21-1 is tagged as a pseudogene. This CDR3 is built from 13 residues. CDR3: CASSSLDRGGYTF. CDR3 sequence (DNA): TGTGCCAGCAGCTCTTTGGACAGAGGTGGCTACACCTTC.

The chain is built from TRBV7-8 and TRBJ2-5; D uncertain. Germline V gene data show CDR1 as SGHVS and CDR2 as FQNEAQ. The CDR3 runs to 14 residues. The germline V and J ends were trimmed by 6 bases and 4 bases, with 15 bases remaining between them. CDR3 bases: TGTGCCAGCAGTTTTACGCAGGTGGCAGAGACCCAGTACTTC. Residues: CASSFTQVAETQYF.

V and J are TRBV19 and TRBJ1-2; D is unresolved. V dropped 3 bases and J dropped 4 bases, with 15 bases sitting between them. The CDR3 consists of 15 residues. Germline CDR1 reads LNHDA; CDR2 reads SQIVND (reference sequence). CDR3 coding DNA: TGTGCCAGTAGTATTGCGGGAGGGTCTGGCTATGGCTACACCTTC. This translates into CASSIAGGSGYGYTF. The full variable domain, its missing parts supplied by reference TRBV19 and TRBJ1-2, is DGGITQSPKYLFRKEGQNVTLSCEQNLNHDAMYWYRQDPGQGLRLIYYSQIVNDFQKGDIAEGYSVSREKKESFPLTVTSAQKNPTAFYLCASSIAGGSGYGYTFGSGTRLTVV.

This clone was detected once. The chain couples TRBV11-3 to TRBJ2-1; 7 nucleotides agree with TRBD1. V gave up 2 bases and J gave up 5 bases; unmatched junction bases: 3. The CDR3 totals 14 residues. Per germline, CDR1 SGHNT and CDR2 YENEEA. The CDR3, as DNA: TGTGCCAGCAGCTTAACGGGGACAGACAATGAGCAGTTCTTC. Amino acids: CASSLTGTDNEQFF.

The chain links TRBV6-2 or TRBV6-3 to TRBJ1-2, with a tentative D call TRBD1 (5 bases). The germline V gene has CDR1 MNHEY and CDR2 SVGEGT. The CDR3 extends over 12 amino acids. V was shortened by 2 bases and J by 8 bases, with 9 bases between the two germline ends. The CDR3 region has the DNA TGTGCCAGCAGTTACCAGGGCCTCGGCTACACCTTC. The encoded protein is CASSYQGLGYTF.

The chain uses TRBV6-6 and TRBJ1-1; D might be TRBD1 (6 bases). Germline CDR1 MNHNY, CDR2 SVGAGI (reference sequence). The V and J ends lost 7 bases and 5 bases respectively, with 20 bases between them. The CDR3 totals 15 residues. CDR3 DNA: TGTGCCAGCATACGCTTTCCTCCAGGGGAGACTGAAGCTTTCTTT. This translates into CASIRFPPGETEAFF.

J is TRBJ1-1 and V is TRBV7-9, with D possibly matching TRBD1 (5 bases). V lost 0 bases and J 1 base, leaving 9 bases between the germline ends. This CDR3 spans 15 amino acids. The germline V gene has CDR1 SEHNR and CDR2 FQNEAQ (reference sequence). The CDR3 region has the DNA TGTGCCAGCAGCTTAGCACTCAGGGAGAACACTGAAGCTTTCTTT. This translates into CASSLALRENTEAFF.

This CDR3 is CASSPETGLYEKLFF. In nucleotides, the CDR3 is TGTGCCAGCTCACCAGAAACAGGGCTGTATGAAAAACTGTTTTTT. The chain is built from TRBV18 and TRBJ1-4; the D gene is possibly TRBD1 (6 bases). Germline V gene data show CDR1 as KGHSH and CDR2 as LQKENI. The ends were cut back, 2 bases at V and 6 bases at J, with 13 bases in the middle. The CDR3 runs 15 residues. Looking up the rest from reference TRBV18 and TRBJ1-4 gives the full variable domain: NAGVMQNPRHLVRRRGQEARLRCSPMKGHSHVYWYRQLPEEGLKFMVYLQKENIIDESGMPKERFSAEFPKEGPSILRIQQVVRGDSAAYFCASSPETGLYEKLFFGSGTQLSVL.

The V and J genes are TRBV19 and TRBJ2-7, with TRBD1 matching 9 bases. This CDR3 is built from 16 residues. J lost 2 bases, V lost 3 bases, and 8 bases had no gene match. Germline-derived CDR1 and CDR2 are LNHDA and SQIVND (reference sequence). CDR3 region: CASSISFWTGAYEQYF. The CDR3, as DNA: TGTGCCAGTAGTATCTCCTTTTGGACAGGGGCCTACGAGCAGTACTTC. The entire variable domain, with the rest obtained from reference TRBV19 and TRBJ2-7, is as follows: DGGITQSPKYLFRKEGQNVTLSCEQNLNHDAMYWYRQDPGQGLRLIYYSQIVNDFQKGDIAEGYSVSREKKESFPLTVTSAQKNPTAFYLCASSISFWTGAYEQYFGPGTRLTVT.

The chain employs TRBV30 and TRBJ2-1; D is possibly TRBD2 (5 bases). CDR1 is GTSNPN and CDR2 is SVGIG in the germline V gene (reference sequence). The CDR3 spans 13 residues. Trimming removed 1 base from V and 5 bases from J, with 9 bases in between. The CDR3 sequence: CAWSGGNDNEQFF. CDR3 nucleotide sequence: TGTGCCTGGAGTGGAGGGAACGACAATGAGCAGTTCTTC.

The genes are TRBV6-5 and TRBJ1-2; 7 nucleotides line up with TRBD1. The CDR3 sequence is 14 residues long. CDR1 and CDR2 (germline): MNHEY, SVGAGI. The trim removed 11 bases at V and 0 bases at J, leaving 9 bases unmatched. CDR3 coding DNA: TGTGCCCCCCCGATTACAGGGGCTAACTATGGCTACACCTTC. Its translation is CAPPITGANYGYTF.

This chain connects TRBV29-1 to TRBJ1-3; 7 bases fit TRBD1. V shed 8 bases and J 2 bases; nucleotides not matched to a gene: 3. This CDR3 region has 12 residues. From germline, CDR1 is SQVTM and CDR2 ANQGSEA. Written as DNA, the CDR3 is TGCAGCACCACAGGGGCTGGAAACACCATATATTTT. Residues: CSTTGAGNTIYF.

The chain couples TRBV3-1 (or the pseudogene TRBV3-2) to TRBJ1-2; tentatively, D is TRBD1 (6 bases). Trimming took 3 bases from V and 2 from J, leaving 7 bases between them. Germline values: CDR1 LGHDT, CDR2 YNNKEL (reference sequence). The CDR3 has 13 amino acids. The CDR3 loop is CASSHRGNYGYTF. The DNA for the CDR3 is TGTGCCAGCAGCCACAGGGGAAACTATGGCTACACCTTC.

The V and J genes are TRBV5-5 and TRBJ1-2, with D possibly being TRBD1 (6 bases). The CDR3 runs 15 residues. V was cut by 4 bases and J by 1 base, with 14 bases left in between. Germline V gene lookup returns CDR1 SGHKS and CDR2 YYEKEE (reference sequence). CDR3 bases: TGTGCCAGCAGCCGAGGACAGATAGATAACTATGGCTACACCTTC. This codes for CASSRGQIDNYGYTF. Supplemented by reference TRBV5-5 and TRBJ1-2, the full variable domain reads DAGVTQSPTHLIKTRGQQVTLRCSPISGHKSVSWYQQVLGQGPQFIFQYYEKEERGRGNFPDRFSARQFPNYSSELNVNALLLGDSALYLCASSRGQIDNYGYTFGSGTRLTVV.

The chain uses TRBV2 and TRBJ1-6, with no clear D. The CDR3 runs to 16 residues. CDR1 and CDR2 (germline): SNHLY, FYNNEI. Trimming left V 2 bases short and J 5 bases short, with 13 bases between. The chain's CDR3 is CASSEREGYDNSPLHF. CDR3 nucleotides: TGTGCCAGCAGTGAAAGGGAGGGTTACGATAATTCACCCCTCCACTTT.

This clone was observed a few times. The rearrangement links TRBV24-1 to TRBJ1-5, with D perhaps matching TRBD1 (5 bases). The CDR3 covers 14 residues. Trimming shortened V by 6 bases and J by 1 base, and 9 bases separated the two germline ends. Germline lookup yields CDR1 KGHDR and CDR2 SFDVKD. The CDR3 bases are TGTGCCACCAGTTCGGGGGGGAGCAATCAGCCCCAGCATTTT. It is translated as CATSSGGSNQPQHF.

The rearrangement links TRBV11-2 to TRBJ2-7; D might be TRBD1 (5 bases). V was clipped by 5 bases and J by 2 bases, with 25 bases between them. Per germline, CDR1 SGHAT and CDR2 FQNNGV. The CDR3 totals 18 residues. CDR3 bases: TGTGCCAGCAGCCCGACAAACCGAGACAGAAATTCACCCTACGAGCAGTACTTC. The encoded protein is CASSPTNRDRNSPYEQYF.

This clone was observed once. The V call is TRBV4-2, the J call TRBJ2-6; possibly TRBD1 for D (5 bases). This CDR3 comprises 19 residues. Trimming pared 0 bases from V and 0 bases from J, leaving 15 bases between. Germline V gene lookup returns CDR1 LGHNA and CDR2 YNFKEQ. The CDR3 reads CASSQDQGTTFSGANVLTF. The CDR3 coding sequence is TGTGCCAGCAGCCAAGATCAGGGAACCACCTTCTCTGGGGCCAACGTCCTGACTTTC.

This chain uses TRBV19 with TRBJ2-1; 8 positions match TRBD2. The germline V gene has CDR1 LNHDA and CDR2 SQIVND (reference sequence). The length of the CDR3 is 15 residues. V was clipped by 4 bases and J by 8 bases; unmatched bases: 10. CDR3 region: CASSTERGLEDEQFF. In nucleotides, the CDR3 is TGTGCCAGTAGTACCGAGCGGGGGTTGGAGGATGAGCAGTTCTTC.

The chain carries TRBV3-1 (or the pseudogene TRBV3-2) and TRBJ2-7; 7 bases fit TRBD2. This CDR3 spans 14 amino acids. With V trimmed by 0 bases and J by 1 base, 0 bases remained unmatched. Germline V CDR1 and CDR2: LGHDT, YNNKEL (reference sequence). CDR3 sequence: CASSQEGGSYEQYF. In DNA form, the CDR3 reads TGTGCCAGCAGCCAAGAGGGGGGGTCCTACGAGCAGTACTTC.

The chain couples TRBV19 to TRBJ2-3, with 7 bases lining up with TRBD2. The CDR3 is made up of 14 amino acids. After removal of 7 bases from V and 0 bases from J, the junction contained 4 bases not matched to a gene. Germline loops: CDR1 LNHDA, CDR2 SQIVND (reference sequence). CDR3 sequence reads: CASNWGGSTDTQYF. In DNA, the CDR3 is TGTGCCAGTAACTGGGGGGGGAGCACAGATACGCAGTATTTT.

This sequence joins TRBV3-1 (or the pseudogene TRBV3-2) and TRBJ2-5, with D maybe TRBD1 (6 bases). Trimming removed 1 base at V and 6 bases at J, with 9 bases between. This CDR3 is built from 13 residues. Germline V gene lookup returns CDR1 LGHDT and CDR2 YNNKEL (reference sequence). CDR3 amino acids: CASSQGQDKTQYF. DNA of the CDR3: TGTGCCAGCAGCCAAGGACAGGACAAGACCCAGTACTTC.

This clone was recorded a few times. The genes are TRBV28 and TRBJ1-4; 7 bases are shared with TRBD1. The CDR3 covers 17 residues. Per the germline V gene, CDR1 is MDHEN and CDR2 is SYDVKM. Germline trimming cut 6 bases from V and 0 bases from J; bases unmatched to any gene: 10. CDR3: CASRYPQGEATNEKLFF. The CDR3 nucleotides read TGTGCCAGCAGGTACCCTCAGGGGGAAGCAACTAATGAAAAACTGTTTTTT. The whole variable domain, remainder taken from reference TRBV28 and TRBJ1-4, is DVKVTQSSRYLVKRTGEKVFLECVQDMDHENMFWYRQDPGLGLRLIYFSYDVKMKEKGDIPEGYSVSREKKERFSLILESASTNQTSMYLCASRYPQGEATNEKLFFGSGTQLSVL.

This clone came up a few times. This chain links TRBV6-5 with TRBJ1-1; TRBD1 agrees at 7 bases. Looked up from germline, CDR1 is MNHEY and CDR2 is SVGAGI. Trimming at V came to 6 bases and at J to 1 base, leaving 5 bases not matched to a gene. The CDR3 contains 14 residues. The CDR3 bases are TGTGCCAGCAGCTCTAGGACAGGGAACACTGAAGCTTTCTTT. Protein product: CASSSRTGNTEAFF.

This rearrangement joins TRBV11-2 to TRBJ1-1; D remains ambiguous. This CDR3 has 11 amino acids. V was clipped by 5 bases and J by 11 bases, with 12 bases between them. Germline V gene sequence: CDR1 SGHAT, CDR2 FQNNGV. CDR3: CASSHSPSAFF. In DNA form, the CDR3 reads TGTGCCAGCAGCCACTCCCCGTCGGCTTTCTTT.

This chain uses TRBV7-9 with TRBJ2-7; 10 positions agree with TRBD1. Germline V gene lookup returns CDR1 SEHNR and CDR2 FQNEAQ (reference sequence). After removal of 5 bases from V and 2 bases from J, the junction contained 12 bases not matched to a gene. CDR3 length: 17 residues. The CDR3 coding sequence is TGTGCCAGCAGCCTCCCTAGGGGGACAGGGGTTCCCTACGAGCAGTACTTC. Translating it yields CASSLPRGTGVPYEQYF.

J is TRBJ2-1 and V is TRBV14; D possibly corresponds to TRBD1 (6 bases). V dropped 1 base and J dropped 7 bases, with 14 bases sitting between them. CDR1 and CDR2 (germline): SGHDN, FVKESK. The CDR3 sequence is 15 residues long. As DNA, the CDR3 is TGTGCCAGCAGCCAAGGGCAGGGGTTTGTTAATGAGCAGTTCTTC. Its protein is CASSQGQGFVNEQFF.